This passage covers 8 T cell receptor beta chains from one sample sequenced in a study of identical twins. A single record per CDR3 protein comes from TCRdb applying MiXCR to the 5' RACE reads. The data hold 230,000 or so distinct CDR3 sequences, with about 8% observed a single time. These same data were also listed under a study on yellow fever vaccine responses in identical twins.

Specimen: CD8+ T cells sorted from blood. These receptors all come from a woman aged 18 to 35 in good health.

The chain links TRBV27 to TRBJ2-1, with 10 bases that match TRBD2. The CDR3 spans 15 residues. Germline-derived CDR1 and CDR2 are MNHEY and SMNVEV (reference sequence). With 5 bases clipped from V and 9 bases from J, the junction kept 10 bases outside the gene matches. In DNA form, the CDR3 reads TGTGCCAGCAGTCTGCCCCCAGCGGGGGGGCGTGAGCAGTTCTTC. This encodes CASSLPPAGGREQFF.

The chain combines TRBV15 with TRBJ2-5; tentatively, D is TRBD1 or TRBD2 (5 bases each). Trimming took off 8 bases at V and 5 bases at J, with 12 bases between the two ends. CDR3 size: 12 residues. From germline, CDR1 is LNHNV and CDR2 YYDKDF (reference sequence). This chain's CDR3 is CATVGGGETQYF. In DNA, the CDR3 is TGTGCCACCGTTGGTGGGGGTGAGACCCAGTACTTC. Full variable domain (rest looked up from reference TRBV15 and TRBJ2-5): DAMVIQNPRYQVTQFGKPVTLSCSQTLNHNVMYWYQQKSSQAPKLLFHYYDKDFNNEADTPDNFQSRRPNTSFCFLDIRSPGLGDTAMYLCATVGGGETQYFGPGTRLLVL.

This clonotype has just a few counts. The chain has TRBV7-9 and TRBJ2-2, with 10 bases matching TRBD1. The ends lost 0 bases at V and 7 bases at J; junction bases unmatched: 5. The CDR3 is made up of 16 amino acids. Germline V gene data show CDR1 as SEHNR and CDR2 as FQNEAQ (reference sequence). CDR3 DNA: TGTGCCAGCAGCTTAGCCCGGACAGGGGGATTCGGGGAGCTGTTTTTT. Residues: CASSLARTGGFGELFF.

This clonotype was observed at least ten times. This sequence joins TRBV24-1 and TRBJ2-4, with D possibly being TRBD2 (6 bases). V lost 3 bases and J lost 15, with 14 bases in between. Per germline, CDR1 KGHDR and CDR2 SFDVKD. This CDR3 is built from 12 residues. CDR3 sequence reads: CATSDMGGGMYF. The CDR3 coding sequence is TGTGCCACCAGTGATATGGGCGGCGGGATGTACTTC.

In this sample, this clonotype turned up a few times. At one end the junction does not follow the germline gene, possibly because of a read error. This chain connects TRBV7-7 to TRBJ2-2, with D tentatively TRBD2 (6 bases). The CDR3 runs 15 residues. Germline-derived CDR1 and CDR2 are SSHAT and FNYEAQ (reference sequence). The CDR3 DNA reads TGTGCTAGCAGCGCCGGGACTCCCAACACCGGGGAGCTGTTTTTT. This encodes CASSAGTPNTGELFF.

This clonotype showed up just a few times. The gene calls are TRBV2 and TRBJ1-1; D not certain. Germline CDR1 is SNHLY and CDR2 is FYNNEI. Trimming cost V 10 bases and J 7 bases, with 13 bases left between them. This CDR3 is built from 11 residues. The CDR3 loop is CAISIGFEAFF. The DNA for the CDR3 is TGTGCCATCTCGATAGGGTTTGAAGCTTTCTTT.

The rearrangement links TRBV28 to TRBJ2-7, with TRBD2 matching 8 bases. This CDR3 has 18 amino acids. CDR1 and CDR2 from the germline V gene are MDHEN and SYDVKM. J gave up 2 bases and V 5 bases, and 17 bases lay outside the gene matches. DNA of the CDR3: TGTGCCAGCAGTCCTACTGGGGGAGGGCGGGAGGAACCCTACGAGCAGTACTTC. Translating it yields CASSPTGGGREEPYEQYF. The entire variable domain, with the rest obtained from reference TRBV28 and TRBJ2-7, is as follows: DVKVTQSSRYLVKRTGEKVFLECVQDMDHENMFWYRQDPGLGLRLIYFSYDVKMKEKGDIPEGYSVSREKKERFSLILESASTNQTSMYLCASSPTGGGREEPYEQYFGPGTRLTVT.

The chain joins TRBV12-3 or TRBV12-4 to TRBJ1-2, with 11 positions matching TRBD1. With 6 bases clipped from V and 4 bases from J, the junction kept 4 bases outside the gene matches. The CDR3 loop spans 14 amino acids. The CDR3 region has the DNA TGTGCCAGCAGAGGACAGGGGGCTCCCTATGGCTACACCTTC. Amino acids: CASRGQGAPYGYTF.